This entry lists 26 T cell receptor beta chains sequenced from one sample in a study of T cell responses to AZD1222 COVID-19 vaccine. This table comes from immunoSEQ multiplex PCR, and its TCRdb copy is limited to in-frame clones, with some not included. Found here are roughly 77,000 clones, 92% of them singletons; the top ten hold roughly 4.3%. This material consisted of peripheral blood, taken 28 days after the second AZD1222 dose. Every receptor here comes from an adult who received the AZD1222 COVID-19 vaccine.

This clone was observed a few times. V gene TRBV27 combines with J gene TRBJ2-3; TRBD2 matches 13 bases. This CDR3 is built from 17 residues. Trimming took 4 bases from V and 5 from J; bases not matched to a gene: 9. Germline loops: CDR1 MNHEY, CDR2 SMNVEV (reference sequence). CDR3 sequence: CASSWWTSGSGGDTQYF. The CDR3 DNA reads TGTGCCAGCAGTTGGTGGACTAGCGGGAGCGGGGGAGATACGCAGTATTTT.

This chain links TRBV6-1 with TRBJ1-1; 7 bases are a match to TRBD1. The CDR3 is 16 residues long. CDR1 and CDR2 (germline): MNHNS, SASEGT. The junction had 6 bases not matched to a gene; V was cut back by 1 base and J by 1 base. CDR3 sequence reads: CASSEGGQIENTEAFF. CDR3 in DNA: TGTGCCAGCAGTGAAGGGGGACAGATCGAGAACACTGAAGCTTTCTTT.

The CDR3 DNA reads TGTGCCAGCACCCTCGCACAGACCTCCTACGAGCAGTACTTC. This sequence encodes CASTLAQTSYEQYF. The chain couples TRBV6-5 to TRBJ2-7, with unresolved D. V was trimmed by 7 bases and J by 0 bases, leaving 13 bases between them. CDR3 size: 14 residues. In germline, CDR1 is MNHEY, CDR2 SVGAGI.

Comments on this clone: Different DNA sequences within this sample yield the same CDR3. The J gene is TRBJ2-1, the V gene TRBV19; TRBD2 aligns across 10 bases. Per the germline V gene, CDR1 is LNHDA and CDR2 is SQIVND (reference sequence). Germline trimming cut 6 bases from V and 4 bases from J; bases unmatched to any gene: 6. There are 15 residues in the CDR3. The CDR3 nucleotides read TGTGCCAGTAGCCGGACTAGCGGAGGGTACAATGAGCAGTTCTTC. Encoded protein: CASSRTSGGYNEQFF.

The genes are TRBV5-6 and TRBJ1-6; maybe TRBD1 (5 bases). The ends were cut back, 0 bases at V and 0 bases at J, with 10 bases in the middle. CDR1 and CDR2 (germline): SGHDT, YYEEEE. This CDR3 comprises 17 residues. The CDR3 spells CASSLEAGSSYNSPLHF. Written as DNA, the CDR3 is TGTGCCAGCAGCTTGGAAGCAGGGAGCTCCTATAATTCACCCCTCCACTTT.

V and J are TRBV5-6 and TRBJ1-5; D is ambiguous. The CDR3 runs to 16 residues. In germline, CDR1 is SGHDT, CDR2 YYEEEE. V lost 2 bases and J 0 bases, leaving 12 bases between the germline ends. CDR3 sequence: CASSLGSVVSNQPQHF. The DNA for the CDR3 is TGTGCCAGCAGCTTAGGGTCGGTGGTTAGCAATCAGCCCCAGCATTTT.

V usage is TRBV12-3 or TRBV12-4 and J usage is TRBJ1-1, with D unresolved. The CDR3 contains 12 residues. Trimming shortened V by 6 bases and J by 11 bases, and 16 bases separated the two germline ends. The CDR3 loop reads CASSKGSSDAFF. In DNA, the CDR3 is TGTGCCAGCAGCAAAGGGAGCAGTGACGCTTTCTTT.

The V call is TRBV11-2, the J call TRBJ2-5, with 10 bases identical to TRBD1. The CDR3 runs to 15 residues. The trim removed 5 bases at V and 4 bases at J, leaving 7 bases unmatched. Germline V lookup: CDR1 SGHAT, CDR2 FQNNGV. CDR3 nucleotides: TGTGCCAGCAGCCTAAGACAGGGGGCCTCAGAGACCCAGTACTTC. It is translated as CASSLRQGASETQYF. Full variable domain (remainder filled in from reference TRBV11-2 and TRBJ2-5): EAGVAQSPRYKIIEKRQSVAFWCNPISGHATLYWYQQILGQGPKLLIQFQNNGVVDDSQLPKDRFSAERLKGVDSTLKIQPAKLEDSAVYLCASSLRQGASETQYFGPGTRLLVL.

The chain recombines TRBV28 with TRBJ2-7; the D is unclear. This CDR3 contains 13 residues. With 3 bases removed from V and 3 bases from J, the gap between germline ends came to 9 bases. CDR1 and CDR2 from the germline V gene are MDHEN and SYDVKM. The chain's CDR3 is CASSLGSFYEQYF. The CDR3 DNA sequence: TGTGCCAGCAGTTTGGGCAGCTTCTACGAGCAGTACTTC.

The genes are TRBV15 and TRBJ2-1; 9 bases match TRBD2. V lost 0 bases, J lost 4 bases, and 4 bases stayed unmatched. CDR1 LNHNV and CDR2 YYDKDF come from the germline V gene (reference sequence). The CDR3 spans 16 residues. The CDR3 reads CATSRDLLAGYNEQFF. The DNA for the CDR3 is TGTGCCACCAGCAGAGATCTACTAGCGGGTTACAATGAGCAGTTCTTC.

The V call is TRBV18, the J call TRBJ1-2; the match to TRBD1 covers 7 bases. V gave up 6 bases and J gave up 2 bases; unmatched junction bases: 6. From germline, CDR1 is KGHSH and CDR2 LQKENI. This CDR3 has 14 amino acids. The CDR3 loop is CASSRQGVNYGYTF. CDR3 nucleotides: TGTGCCAGCTCCCGCCAGGGGGTAAACTATGGCTACACCTTC. Full variable domain (outside the CDR3, taken from reference TRBV18 and TRBJ1-2): NAGVMQNPRHLVRRRGQEARLRCSPMKGHSHVYWYRQLPEEGLKFMVYLQKENIIDESGMPKERFSAEFPKEGPSILRIQQVVRGDSAAYFCASSRQGVNYGYTFGSGTRLTVV.

V usage is TRBV6-8 and J usage is TRBJ1-1; D is perhaps TRBD1 (5 bases). Germline CDR1 reads MNHGY; CDR2 reads SAAAGT. The CDR3 covers 13 residues. Deletions cut 5 bases from V and 1 base from J, with 8 bases between. CDR3 amino acids: CASSGQGNTEAFF. In DNA form, the CDR3 reads TGTGCCAGCAGTGGTCAGGGGAACACTGAAGCTTTCTTT.

The rearrangement joins TRBV11-2 to TRBJ1-6; 8 nucleotides line up with TRBD1. This CDR3 spans 15 amino acids. The germline CDR1 and CDR2 sequences are SGHAT and FQNNGV. Germline trimming cut 5 bases from V and 10 bases from J; bases unmatched to any gene: 10. CDR3 sequence (DNA): TGTGCCAGCAGCCAGAGACAGGGGACACAGTCACCCCTCCACTTT. Its translation is CASSQRQGTQSPLHF.

V usage is TRBV14 and J usage is TRBJ2-1; perhaps D is TRBD1 or TRBD2 (5 bases each). Between the trimmed V and J ends, which lost 1 base and 6 bases, there was a span of 7 bases. The CDR3 runs to 13 residues. The germline CDR1 and CDR2 sequences are SGHDN and FVKESK. The CDR3 sequence: CASSQVGGNEQFF. For the CDR3, the DNA is TGTGCCAGCAGCCAAGTTGGGGGCAATGAGCAGTTCTTC.

The J gene is TRBJ2-3, the V gene TRBV6-2 or TRBV6-3, with 8 nucleotides matching TRBD2. The germline CDR1 and CDR2 sequences are MNHEY and SVGEGT. CDR3 size: 16 residues. V lost 1 base to trimming and J lost 0 bases; unmatched junction nucleotides: 3. Here the CDR3 DNA reads TGTGCCAGCAGTTACTGGCGGGAGGTCAGCACAGATACGCAGTATTTT. The encoded protein is CASSYWREVSTDTQYF.

The rearrangement links TRBV18 to TRBJ1-4; 10 bases align to TRBD1. Germline assignment: CDR1 KGHSH and CDR2 LQKENI. V lost 1 base, J lost 5 bases, and 1 base stayed unmatched. CDR3 size: 15 residues. The CDR3 loop is CASSPQDRGNEKLFF. The CDR3 DNA reads as TGTGCCAGCTCACCACAGGACAGGGGGAATGAAAAACTGTTTTTT.

The chain links TRBV13 to TRBJ2-7; D unclear. Germline lookup yields CDR1 PRHDT and CDR2 FYEKMQ (reference sequence). V gave up 4 bases and J gave up 0 bases, with 10 bases separating them. This CDR3 spans 14 amino acids. The CDR3 is CASSSYVDSYEQYF. CDR3 coding DNA: TGTGCCAGCAGCTCATATGTCGACTCCTACGAGCAGTACTTC.

This clone was detected only a few times. This rearrangement joins TRBV7-9 to TRBJ2-3; D possibly corresponds to TRBD2 (6 bases). CDR3 length equals 15 residues. V gave up 8 bases and J gave up 2 bases, with 17 bases separating them. CDR1 and CDR2 from the germline V gene are SEHNR and FQNEAQ (reference sequence). The CDR3: CASSSREANTDTQYF. The CDR3 DNA is TGTGCCAGCTCGTCGAGGGAGGCAAACACAGATACGCAGTATTTT. Using reference TRBV7-9 and TRBJ2-3 for the parts outside the CDR3, the full variable domain is DTGVSQNPRHKITKRGQNVTFRCDPISEHNRLYWYRQTLGQGPEFLTYFQNEAQLEKSRLLSDRFSAERPKGSFSTLEIQRTEQGDSAMYLCASSSREANTDTQYFGPGTRLTVL.

This chain joins TRBV30 and TRBJ1-1; no firm D call. The germline V and J ends were trimmed by 4 bases and 1 base, with 13 bases remaining between them. Germline loops: CDR1 GTSNPN, CDR2 SVGIG (reference sequence). The CDR3 runs to 14 residues. CDR3 protein: CAWNQRPTNTEAFF. In nucleotides, the CDR3 is TGTGCCTGGAACCAAAGACCGACGAACACTGAAGCTTTCTTT.

This clone was observed once. The V and J genes are TRBV11-2 and TRBJ2-3; 8 bases match TRBD2. The ends lost 5 bases at V and 4 bases at J; junction bases unmatched: 11. This CDR3 contains 16 residues. Germline CDR1 and CDR2: SGHAT and FQNNGV. The CDR3: CASSPFGSGTADTQYF. In DNA, the CDR3 is TGTGCCAGCAGCCCCTTTGGTAGCGGGACGGCAGATACGCAGTATTTT.

The rearrangement links TRBV12-3 or TRBV12-4 to TRBJ1-5; 7 bases map to TRBD1. The CDR3 length is 13 residues. V gave up 6 bases and J gave up 6 bases; unmatched junction bases: 5. The chain's CDR3 is CASRQGEGQPQHF. The CDR3, as DNA: TGTGCCAGCAGGCAGGGGGAAGGTCAGCCCCAGCATTTT.

The rearrangement uses TRBV4-1 and TRBJ2-3; D remains ambiguous. Per the germline V gene, CDR1 is MGHRA and CDR2 is YSYEKL. CDR3 length: 13 amino acids. The V end was cut by 0 bases, the J end by 9 bases, with 10 bases between. This chain's CDR3 is CASSQEPTRTQYF. The CDR3 coding sequence is TGCGCCAGCAGCCAAGAACCTACGCGGACGCAGTATTTT.

V usage is TRBV30 and J usage is TRBJ2-3, with a tentative D call TRBD2 (6 bases). CDR1 is GTSNPN, CDR2 SVGIG, per germline (reference sequence). V lost 0 bases and J 4 bases, leaving 11 bases between the germline ends. This CDR3 has 14 amino acids. CDR3 sequence reads: CAWSVRGASDTQYF. CDR3 DNA: TGTGCCTGGAGTGTACGCGGGGCCTCAGATACGCAGTATTTT.

The chain couples TRBV14 to TRBJ1-3; D gene ambiguous. CDR1 and CDR2 from the germline V gene are SGHDN and FVKESK. V was shortened by 2 bases and J by 7 bases, with 12 bases between the two germline ends. This CDR3 has 14 amino acids. The CDR3 DNA reads as TGTGCCAGCAGCCAACAGGTTCCCGGTAACACCATATATTTT. Translated, it gives CASSQQVPGNTIYF. Full variable domain (rest looked up from reference TRBV14 and TRBJ1-3): EAGVTQFPSHSVIEKGQTVTLRCDPISGHDNLYWYRRVMGKEIKFLLHFVKESKQDESGMPNNRFLAERTGGTYSTLKVQPAELEDSGVYFCASSQQVPGNTIYFGEGSWLTVV.

This rearrangement joins TRBV19 to TRBJ2-7, with 8 bases matching TRBD1. The V and J ends lost 7 bases and 5 bases, in that order; junction bases with no gene match: 10. Per the germline V gene, CDR1 is LNHDA and CDR2 is SQIVND (reference sequence). This CDR3 comprises 14 residues. In DNA, the CDR3 is TGTGCCAGTAAACCCGGACAGGGTCGGAACGAGCAGTACTTC. It translates to CASKPGQGRNEQYF.

The chain has TRBV5-6 and TRBJ2-2; D remains ambiguous. Germline V lookup: CDR1 SGHDT, CDR2 YYEEEE. This CDR3 comprises 11 residues. The CDR3 loop reads CGRGNTGELFF. DNA for the CDR3: TGTGGCAGAGGGAACACCGGGGAGCTGTTTTTT.